The 17 T cell receptor beta chains below were found in one sample sequenced in a study of glioma-infiltrating T cells. The iRepertoire nested amplicon-rescue multiplex PCR amplified TCR alpha and beta CDR3s from RNA. TCRdb redid the calling of the multiplex PCR reads with MiXCR, one entry per CDR3 protein. Of about 400,000 distinct CDR3 sequences in the sample, roughly two fifths are singletons; the top ten hold around 12%. The source material was glioma tissue, nonneoplastic brain tissue, or PBMCs (not recorded which). These receptors originate from a human donor with low-grade glioma or glioblastoma, undergoing nonglioma brain surgery, or in good health (not recorded which).

The chain's CDR3 is CASSRLAGGNNEQFF. As DNA, the CDR3 is TGTGCCAGCAGCCGACTAGCGGGAGGAAACAATGAGCAGTTCTTC. The J gene is TRBJ2-1, the V gene TRBV27; 13 bases fit TRBD2. Germline trimming cut 6 bases from V and 5 bases from J; bases unmatched to any gene: 4. In germline, CDR1 is MNHEY, CDR2 SMNVEV (reference sequence). The CDR3 loop spans 15 amino acids.

In its sample, this clonotype was seen a few times. The gene calls are TRBV19 and TRBJ2-2; no clear D. The germline V and J ends were trimmed by 1 base and 1 base, with 4 bases remaining between them. The length of the CDR3 is 14 residues. Germline CDR1 LNHDA, CDR2 SQIVND (reference sequence). The CDR3 nucleotides read TGTGCCAGTAGTATAGCGAAGAACACCGGGGAGCTGTTTTTT. Its translation: CASSIAKNTGELFF.

A note on this clonotype: Since a much larger clone is just one base distant, this may be a read error. The rearrangement uses TRBV6-2 or TRBV6-3 and TRBJ2-2; the match to TRBD2 covers 12 bases. The CDR3 contains 19 residues. The germline gives CDR1 MNHEY, CDR2 SVGEGT. After removal of 5 bases from V and 3 bases from J, the junction contained 13 bases not matched to a gene. As DNA, the CDR3 is TGTGCCAGCAGTCTTGGACTAGCGGGATCTCGTGAGCACACCGGGGAGCTGTTTTTT. Translation gives CASSLGLAGSREHTGELFF.

This clonotype was seen more than once but under ten times. The rearrangement joins TRBV7-9 to TRBJ1-4; D is possibly TRBD1 (6 bases). V lost 5 bases and J lost 5, with 15 bases in between. This CDR3 has 15 residues. Germline V CDR1 and CDR2: SEHNR, FQNEAQ (reference sequence). CDR3 bases: TGTGCCAGCAGCCAGGGGACGGATCGAAATGAAAAACTGTTTTTT. It yields the protein CASSQGTDRNEKLFF.

The chain uses TRBV4-2 and TRBJ2-7, with 9 positions matching TRBD1. This CDR3 has 16 amino acids. In germline, CDR1 is LGHNA, CDR2 YNFKEQ. Unmatched junction bases numbered 10, after V lost 3 bases and J lost 4 bases. The CDR3, as DNA: TGTGCCAGCAGCCACCCCCCGGGACAGGGTGGGTACGAGCAGTACTTC. Translation gives CASSHPPGQGGYEQYF.

This clonotype was counted only a few times. The chain links TRBV6-9 to TRBJ1-1; no clear D gene. Germline assignment: CDR1 MNHGY and CDR2 SVAAGI. Between the trimmed V and J ends, which lost 2 bases and 11 bases, there was a span of 9 bases. The length of the CDR3 is 11 residues. Written as DNA, the CDR3 is TGTGCCAGCAGTTATCTGGGATGGGCTTTCTTT. This gives the protein CASSYLGWAFF.

The V and J genes are TRBV28 and TRBJ1-2, with TRBD1 identical over 11 bases. This CDR3 has 15 amino acids. With V trimmed by 5 bases and J by 4 bases, 6 bases remained unmatched. The germline CDR1 and CDR2 sequences are MDHEN and SYDVKM. As DNA, the CDR3 is TGTGCCAGCAGTCCTACCGGGACAGGGGGCTATGGCTACACCTTC. Translating gives CASSPTGTGGYGYTF.

This clonotype was detected only a few times. This chain links TRBV20-1 with TRBJ1-2; 7 bases are a match to TRBD1. V lost 6 bases and J lost 2; bases outside the gene matches: 6. Germline CDR1 reads DFQATT; CDR2 reads SNEGSKA (reference sequence). This CDR3 is built from 13 residues. The CDR3 spells CSAEGQTNYGYTF. In DNA form, the CDR3 reads TGCAGTGCCGAGGGACAGACAAACTATGGCTACACCTTC.

The count of this clonotype is one. This may come from a read error, since a much larger clone is one base off. V is TRBV27 and J is TRBJ1-2; D might be TRBD1 (5 bases). The CDR3 totals 13 residues. Germline CDR1 reads MNHEY; CDR2 reads SMNVEV (reference sequence). The CDR3 sequence is CGSSFSSGDGYTF. Written as DNA, the CDR3 is TGTGGCAGCAGTTTTTCCTCGGGGGATGGCTACACCTTC.

Details on this clonotype: A read error may account for a junction end that differs from germline. The CDR3 region has the DNA TGTGCTAGCAGCTCCCCAGGGGCGACTAGCACAGATACGCAGTATTTT. Translation: CASSSPGATSTDTQYF. The rearrangement links TRBV7-7 to TRBJ2-3; the D gene is possibly TRBD1 (6 bases). CDR3 length: 16 residues. Germline CDR1 is SSHAT and CDR2 is FNYEAQ (reference sequence).

This sequence joins TRBV6-4 and TRBJ2-3; 8 bases match TRBD1. The germline V gene encodes CDR1 MRHNA and CDR2 SNTAGT. The V and J ends lost 7 bases and 4 bases, in that order; junction bases with no gene match: 10. CDR3 length: 15 amino acids. The CDR3 reads CASKQDRASADTQYF. As DNA, the CDR3 is TGTGCCAGCAAACAGGACAGGGCAAGCGCAGATACGCAGTATTTT.

This clonotype came up a few times. The rearrangement links TRBV28 to TRBJ1-2; D is uncertain. The length of the CDR3 is 15 residues. CDR1 and CDR2 from the germline V gene are MDHEN and SYDVKM. V was shortened by 5 bases and J by 4 bases, with 17 bases between the two germline ends. CDR3 in amino acids: CASSASGRAVYGYTF. The CDR3 bases are TGTGCCAGCAGTGCCTCCGGGAGAGCGGTCTATGGCTACACCTTC.

The chain uses TRBV28 and TRBJ2-1; D is undetermined. V was clipped by 6 bases and J by 4 bases, with 16 bases between them. This CDR3 comprises 15 residues. Per germline, CDR1 MDHEN and CDR2 SYDVKM. CDR3 in DNA: TGTGCCAGCAGCCCGGACCACTCCGGGTACAATGAGCAGTTCTTC. It translates to CASSPDHSGYNEQFF.

The rearrangement joins TRBV4-1 to TRBJ2-1; D might be TRBD1 (5 bases). CDR3 length equals 13 residues. V was cut by 1 base and J by 10 bases, with 11 bases left in between. Germline CDR1 is MGHRA and CDR2 is YSYEKL. For the CDR3, the DNA is TGCGCCAGCAGCCAAGGGCAGGGCTGGGAGCAGTTCTTC. Encoded protein: CASSQGQGWEQFF.

With regard to this clonotype: Possible read error: a much larger clone is one base away. The rearrangement uses TRBV28 and TRBJ2-7; 7 nucleotides line up with TRBD2. The CDR3 is 15 residues long. Germline V gives CDR1 MDHEN, CDR2 SYDVKM. For the CDR3, the DNA is TGTGTCAGCAGTCCCAGAGGGGAGGGCCGTTACGAGCAGTACTTC. Translation gives CVSSPRGEGRYEQYF.

The CDR3 loop reads CASRSGTVTYNEQFF. CDR3 nucleotide sequence: TGTGCCAGCAGATCCGGGACCGTGACCTACAATGAGCAGTTCTTC. The J gene is TRBJ2-1, the V gene TRBV27, with D possibly being TRBD1 or TRBD2 (5 bases each). CDR3 length: 15 residues. The V gene's germline CDR1 is MNHEY and CDR2 SMNVEV (reference sequence). Trimming removed 6 bases from V and 2 bases from J, with 14 bases in between.

This chain links TRBV29-1 with TRBJ1-3; unclear D gene. Trimming took off 7 bases at V and 0 bases at J, with 13 bases between the two ends. CDR1 SQVTM and CDR2 ANQGSEA come from the germline V gene. CDR3 length: 14 residues. This CDR3 reads CSALRSSSGNTIYF. In DNA, the CDR3 is TGCAGCGCCCTACGTTCAAGCTCTGGAAACACCATATATTTT.